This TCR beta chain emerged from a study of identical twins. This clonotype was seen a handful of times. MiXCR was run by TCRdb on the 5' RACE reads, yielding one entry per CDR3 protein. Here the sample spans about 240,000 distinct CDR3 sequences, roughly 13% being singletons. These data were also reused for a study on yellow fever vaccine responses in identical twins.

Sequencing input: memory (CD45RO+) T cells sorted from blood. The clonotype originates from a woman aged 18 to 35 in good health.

The CDR3, as DNA: TGCAGCGTTGAAGATCGGGCGAGAAACTATGGCTACACCTTC. Amino acid sequence: CSVEDRARNYGYTF. The V call is TRBV29-1, the J call TRBJ1-2; unclear D gene. V was pared by 0 bases and J by 2 bases, with 10 bases between. In germline, CDR1 is SQVTM, CDR2 ANQGSEA. The CDR3 is 14 amino acids.